Below are 25 T cell receptor beta chains sequenced from a single sample in a study of blood T cell repertoires in COVID-19. Some clones are missing from TCRdb's copy, which holds only in-frame ones; the method was immunoSEQ multiplex PCR. Among almost 55,000 clones listed, over 80% were seen once. Material for sequencing was peripheral blood. These receptor sequences come from a human donor in a cohort sampled during active COVID-19.

The V and J genes are TRBV6-2 or TRBV6-3 and TRBJ1-3; TRBD1 is a possible D gene (5 bases). The CDR3 extends over 17 amino acids. Deletions cut 4 bases from V and 2 bases from J, with 18 bases between. CDR1 is MNHEY and CDR2 is SVGEGT in the germline V gene. This CDR3 reads CASSFAGGAGAGNTIYF. The CDR3 DNA reads as TGTGCCAGCAGTTTCGCAGGAGGGGCCGGAGCTGGAAACACCATATATTTT.

The V and J genes are TRBV3-1 (or the pseudogene TRBV3-2) and TRBJ2-7; TRBD1 matches 9 bases. Trimming removed 4 bases from V and 2 bases from J; junction bases left unmatched: 6. Germline CDR1 reads LGHDT; CDR2 reads YNNKEL (reference sequence). The CDR3 consists of 15 residues. The CDR3 reads CASSLRDRAPYEQYF. The CDR3 DNA is TGTGCCAGCAGCCTTAGGGACAGGGCCCCCTACGAGCAGTACTTC.

J is TRBJ2-3 and V is TRBV5-1; 7 positions agree with TRBD1. The CDR3 length is 16 residues. V lost 0 bases to trimming and J lost 2 bases; unmatched junction nucleotides: 6. Germline V lookup: CDR1 SGHRS, CDR2 YFSETQ. As DNA, the CDR3 is TGCGCCAGCAGCTTGGCGACAGGGAGCGCCACAGATACGCAGTATTTT. Its translation is CASSLATGSATDTQYF.

This chain joins TRBV27 and TRBJ2-1; D gene uncertain. This CDR3 is 11 amino acids long. Germline CDR1 MNHEY, CDR2 SMNVEV (reference sequence). Trimming stripped 3 bases from V and 9 bases from J, with 6 bases between. For the CDR3, the DNA is TGTGCCAGCAGTTTGTTGAGTGAGCAGTTCTTC. Protein product: CASSLLSEQFF.

This clone was found a few times. This chain connects TRBV30 to TRBJ2-7; TRBD1 matches at 7 bases. The CDR3 extends over 13 amino acids. Germline loops: CDR1 GTSNPN, CDR2 SVGIG (reference sequence). V shed 5 bases, J shed 3 bases, and the junction held 7 bases outside the gene matches. This CDR3 is CAWARGLNYEQYF. The CDR3 nucleotides read TGTGCCTGGGCAAGGGGGCTTAACTACGAGCAGTACTTC.

This chain links TRBV7-9 with TRBJ1-4; the D is unclear. V shed 1 base and J shed 11 bases, with 17 bases lying between them. The CDR3 totals 15 residues. Germline CDR1 is SEHNR and CDR2 is FQNEAQ (reference sequence). The CDR3 DNA is TGTGCCAGCAGCTTAGGGCAACAGCTAATGACGAAACTGTTTTTT. Amino acids: CASSLGQQLMTKLFF.

The chain employs TRBV21-1 and TRBJ2-3; the D call TRBD2 from the table was never checked on the DNA. TRBV21-1 is classified as a pseudogene. The CDR3 is 15 residues long. DNA for the CDR3: TGTGCCAGCAGGACGACCGGGACTAGTACAGATACGCAGTATTTT. Its translation: CASRTTGTSTDTQYF.

The chain uses TRBV3-1 (or the pseudogene TRBV3-2) and TRBJ1-1; the D is unclear. This CDR3 comprises 11 residues. V lost 6 bases and J lost 11, with 13 bases in between. Germline V gene lookup returns CDR1 LGHDT and CDR2 YNNKEL (reference sequence). The CDR3 coding sequence is TGTGCCAGCAGTCTGAATAGCGAGGCTTTCTTT. The encoded protein is CASSLNSEAFF.

The chain links TRBV15 to TRBJ1-4, with a tentative D call TRBD1 (5 bases). Germline V gene sequence: CDR1 LNHNV, CDR2 YYDKDF (reference sequence). The CDR3 sequence is 14 residues long. Trimming cost V 8 bases and J 3 bases, with 13 bases left between them. The CDR3 loop is CATWNDRSNEKLFF. In DNA form, the CDR3 reads TGTGCCACCTGGAACGACAGATCTAATGAAAAACTGTTTTTT.

V is TRBV28 and J is TRBJ2-7, with 7 bases aligning to TRBD1. Germline V lookup: CDR1 MDHEN, CDR2 SYDVKM. The CDR3 covers 15 residues. V was pared by 3 bases and J by 0 bases, with 5 bases of the junction left unmatched. The CDR3 DNA reads as TGTGCCAGCAGTTTTGTCCGGGACAGCTCCTACGAGCAGTACTTC. Translation: CASSFVRDSSYEQYF. Looking up the rest from reference TRBV28 and TRBJ2-7 gives the full variable domain: DVKVTQSSRYLVKRTGEKVFLECVQDMDHENMFWYRQDPGLGLRLIYFSYDVKMKEKGDIPEGYSVSREKKERFSLILESASTNQTSMYLCASSFVRDSSYEQYFGPGTRLTVT.

This chain links TRBV30 with TRBJ1-2, with no clear D. The germline CDR1 and CDR2 sequences are GTSNPN and SVGIG (reference sequence). The ends were cut back, 6 bases at V and 8 bases at J, with 19 bases in the middle. The CDR3 covers 13 residues. CDR3 loop: CACRRGRERGYTF. In DNA form, the CDR3 reads TGTGCCTGCCGCCGCGGGAGGGAGCGGGGCTACACCTTC.

A single count supports this clone. The genes are TRBV2 and TRBJ2-7; possibly TRBD2 for D (7 bases). The CDR3 is 14 residues long. Germline-derived CDR1 and CDR2 are SNHLY and FYNNEI. V lost 5 bases, J lost 6 bases, and 17 bases lay in between. CDR3 loop: CASSQSRGGSEQYF. CDR3 DNA sequence: TGTGCCAGCAGTCAAAGCAGGGGAGGGAGCGAGCAGTACTTC.

The rearrangement uses TRBV14 and TRBJ2-2; TRBD1 matches at 7 bases. Looked up from germline, CDR1 is SGHDN and CDR2 is FVKESK. V was pared by 6 bases and J by 3 bases, with 4 bases of the junction left unmatched. This CDR3 has 14 residues. CDR3 bases: TGTGCCAGCAGTCGCCAGGGGGACACCGGGGAGCTGTTTTTT. Its translation is CASSRQGDTGELFF.

The gene calls are TRBV5-6 and TRBJ2-2; the match to TRBD1 covers 8 bases. The germline V gene has CDR1 SGHDT and CDR2 YYEEEE. Unmatched junction bases numbered 11, after V lost 4 bases and J lost 3 bases. The CDR3 covers 17 residues. In DNA form, the CDR3 reads TGTGCCAGCAGCCCAATCAGGGGGCGCGGGGACACCGGGGAGCTGTTTTTT. Amino acids: CASSPIRGRGDTGELFF.

The chain couples TRBV9 to TRBJ1-6, with a possible D match to TRBD1 (5 bases). The V end was cut by 1 base, the J end by 7 bases, with 12 bases between. Germline-derived CDR1 and CDR2 are SGDLS and YYNGEE. The CDR3 has 15 residues. The CDR3 DNA reads TGTGCCAGCAGCGTATCGACAGCCCGCAATTCACCCCTCCACTTT. Protein product: CASSVSTARNSPLHF.

This clone was seen a handful of times. The gene calls are TRBV4-2 and TRBJ1-6; 7 bases are a match to TRBD1. V was clipped by 0 bases and J by 9 bases; unmatched bases: 5. CDR1 is LGHNA and CDR2 is YNFKEQ in the germline V gene. The CDR3 extends over 15 amino acids. The CDR3: CASSQDRDRTSPLHF. The CDR3 DNA reads as TGTGCCAGCAGCCAAGATAGGGACAGAACTTCACCCCTCCACTTT.

V usage is TRBV11-2 and J usage is TRBJ2-2; TRBD1 aligns across 7 bases. Trimming at V came to 2 bases and at J to 0 bases, leaving 0 bases not matched to a gene. The CDR3 has 15 residues. The germline V gene encodes CDR1 SGHAT and CDR2 FQNNGV. CDR3 region: CASSLQGANTGELFF. In DNA form, the CDR3 reads TGTGCCAGCAGCTTACAGGGGGCGAACACCGGGGAGCTGTTTTTT.

The V call is TRBV18, the J call TRBJ2-3; D might be TRBD1 (5 bases). Trimming left V 4 bases short and J 4 bases short, with 21 bases between. Germline V gene sequence: CDR1 KGHSH, CDR2 LQKENI. This CDR3 is 17 amino acids long. The CDR3 protein is CASSLRQGMPGADTQYF. The CDR3 coding sequence is TGTGCCAGCTCACTGAGGCAGGGCATGCCCGGAGCAGATACGCAGTATTTT.

This clone showed up just once. The genes are TRBV21-1 and TRBJ1-3; TRBD1, the table's D call, lacks a check against the DNA. TRBV21-1 is termed a pseudogene. CDR3 length: 15 residues. CDR3 coding DNA: TGTGCCAGCAGCAAAGTCAACAGACGCGGAAACACCATATATTTT. Translation: CASSKVNRRGNTIYF.

This clone turned up a few times. This sequence joins TRBV3-1 (or the pseudogene TRBV3-2) and TRBJ1-2; 9 bases align to TRBD1. Germline CDR1 is LGHDT and CDR2 is YNNKEL (reference sequence). Losses at the gene ends were 0 bases for V and 8 bases for J; bases not matched to a gene: 7. The CDR3 extends over 15 amino acids. The CDR3 DNA reads TGTGCCAGCAGCCAAGACCCCGGGACAGGGAAAGGCTACACCTTC. It encodes CASSQDPGTGKGYTF.

This clone was counted ten times or more. This chain joins TRBV24-1 and TRBJ2-2, with 7 bases lining up with TRBD1. The germline V gene has CDR1 KGHDR and CDR2 SFDVKD. The ends lost 4 bases at V and 3 bases at J; junction bases unmatched: 4. This CDR3 spans 15 amino acids. The CDR3 DNA reads TGTGCCACCAGTGAGAGGGGGCAGGACACCGGGGAGCTGTTTTTT. Translation: CATSERGQDTGELFF.

The chain uses TRBV11-2 and TRBJ1-1; the D gene is possibly TRBD1 (6 bases). The CDR3 totals 16 residues. Trimming removed 3 bases at V and 4 bases at J, with 18 bases between. Germline V CDR1 and CDR2: SGHAT, FQNNGV. The CDR3, as DNA: TGTGCCAGCAGCTTCTATACCGGGACAATTCCCACTGAAGCTTTCTTT. Amino acids: CASSFYTGTIPTEAFF.

The V call is TRBV7-8, the J call TRBJ1-1, with a weak D call TRBD1 (6 bases). CDR1 SGHVS and CDR2 FQNEAQ come from the germline V gene. The CDR3 contains 14 residues. Trimming took off 3 bases at V and 0 bases at J, with 8 bases between the two ends. The CDR3: CASSFGQMNTEAFF. The CDR3 bases are TGTGCCAGCAGCTTCGGACAGATGAACACTGAAGCTTTCTTT.

This clone was found a few times. J is TRBJ1-6 and V is TRBV4-1; possible D gene TRBD1, 5 bases. Trimming cost V 2 bases and J 10 bases, with 9 bases left between them. The CDR3 is 13 residues long. Germline values: CDR1 MGHRA, CDR2 YSYEKL. The CDR3 here is CASSQRRESPLHF. For the CDR3, the DNA is TGCGCCAGCAGCCAACGCAGGGAATCACCCCTCCACTTT.

The table lists this clone with a few counts. V is TRBV3-1 (or the pseudogene TRBV3-2) and J is TRBJ2-7; 9 bases agree with TRBD1. J gave up 7 bases and V 0 bases, and 7 bases lay outside the gene matches. Per the germline V gene, CDR1 is LGHDT and CDR2 is YNNKEL (reference sequence). The CDR3 runs to 15 residues. The CDR3 DNA follows: TGTGCCAGCAGCCAAGAGGGACAGGGAGCGCTGGAGCAGTACTTC. As protein: CASSQEGQGALEQYF.